This T cell receptor beta chain was profiled in a study of CD8 T cells in ankylosing spondylitis. Study observations and caveats: Significantly higher representation of disease-linked clones was reported for matched ankylosing spondylitis synovial fluid. It appeared that ankylosing spondylitis blood was characterized by a TCR beta motif of several highly homologous variants. Earlier authors reported some of these motif variants in reactive arthritis synovial fluid and blood.

V shed 0 bases and J shed 3 bases, with 8 bases lying between them. There are 14 residues in the CDR3. Germline loops: CDR1 SEHNR, CDR2 FQNEAQ (reference sequence). The TCR beta libraries were generated through quantitative 5'-RACE incorporating molecular barcodes. MiXCR was run by TCRdb on the 5' RACE reads, yielding one entry per CDR3 protein. There are 250,000 to 350,000 distinct CDR3 sequences in the sample; 20% occur only once, and about 8.2% lies in the top ten. This clonotype appeared once. Its target is unknown. This clonotype was obtained from a male donor with ankylosing spondylitis or in good health (not recorded which). The sequencing input was blood, either unsorted or a sorted T cell fraction (not recorded which). The chain has TRBV7-9 and TRBJ2-5; perhaps TRBD1 as D (5 bases). In DNA form, the CDR3 reads TGTGCCAGCAGCTTAGCGGACAATAAAGAGACCCAGTACTTC. Protein sequence: CASSLADNKETQYF.